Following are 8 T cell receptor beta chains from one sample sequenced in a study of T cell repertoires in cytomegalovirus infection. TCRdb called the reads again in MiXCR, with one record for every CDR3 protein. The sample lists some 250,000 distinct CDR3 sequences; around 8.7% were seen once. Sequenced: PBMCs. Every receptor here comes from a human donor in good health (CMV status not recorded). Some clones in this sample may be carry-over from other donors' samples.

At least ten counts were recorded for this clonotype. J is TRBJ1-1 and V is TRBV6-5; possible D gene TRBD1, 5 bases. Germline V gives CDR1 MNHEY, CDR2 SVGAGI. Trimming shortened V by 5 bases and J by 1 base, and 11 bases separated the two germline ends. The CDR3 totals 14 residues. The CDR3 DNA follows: TGTGCCAGCAGTCGGCTGGGGGGGAACACTGAAGCTTTCTTT. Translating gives CASSRLGGNTEAFF.

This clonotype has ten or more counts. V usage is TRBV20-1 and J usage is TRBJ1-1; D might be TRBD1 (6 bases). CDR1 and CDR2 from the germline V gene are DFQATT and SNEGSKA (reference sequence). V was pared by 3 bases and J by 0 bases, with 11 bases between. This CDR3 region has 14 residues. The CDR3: CSASFGQLNTEAFF. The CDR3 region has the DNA TGCAGTGCTAGCTTTGGACAGTTGAACACTGAAGCTTTCTTT.

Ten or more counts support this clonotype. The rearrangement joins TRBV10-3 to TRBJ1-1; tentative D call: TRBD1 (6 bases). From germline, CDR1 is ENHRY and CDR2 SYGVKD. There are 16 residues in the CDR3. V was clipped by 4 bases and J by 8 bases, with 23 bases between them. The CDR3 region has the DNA TGTGCCATCAGTGCGAGGGGAAGGGGGGGAACAGAAGAAGCTTTCTTT. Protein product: CAISARGRGGTEEAFF.

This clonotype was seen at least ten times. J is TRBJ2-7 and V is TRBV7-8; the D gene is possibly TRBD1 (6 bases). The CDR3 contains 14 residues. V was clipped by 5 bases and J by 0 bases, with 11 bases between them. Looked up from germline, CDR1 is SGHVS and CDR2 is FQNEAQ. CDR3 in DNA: TGTGCCAGCAGCCAGGGACACTACTCCTACGAGCAGTACTTC. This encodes CASSQGHYSYEQYF.

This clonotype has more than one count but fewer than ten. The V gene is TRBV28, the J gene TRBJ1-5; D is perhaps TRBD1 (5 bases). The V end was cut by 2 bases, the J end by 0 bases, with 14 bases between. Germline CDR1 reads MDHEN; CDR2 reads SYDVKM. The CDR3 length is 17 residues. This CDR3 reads CASSLQKGRNSNQPQHF. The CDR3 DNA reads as TGTGCCAGCAGTTTACAAAAGGGGCGAAATAGCAATCAGCCCCAGCATTTT. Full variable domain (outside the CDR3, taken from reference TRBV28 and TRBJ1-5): DVKVTQSSRYLVKRTGEKVFLECVQDMDHENMFWYRQDPGLGLRLIYFSYDVKMKEKGDIPEGYSVSREKKERFSLILESASTNQTSMYLCASSLQKGRNSNQPQHFGDGTRLSIL.

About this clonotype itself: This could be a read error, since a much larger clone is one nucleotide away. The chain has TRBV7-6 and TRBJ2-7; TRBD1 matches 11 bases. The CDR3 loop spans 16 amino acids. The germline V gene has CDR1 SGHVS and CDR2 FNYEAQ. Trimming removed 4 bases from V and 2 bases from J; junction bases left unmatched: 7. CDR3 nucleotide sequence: TGTGCCAGCAGCTCAGGACAGGGGGCGAATACCTACGAGCAGTACTTC. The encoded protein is CASSSGQGANTYEQYF.

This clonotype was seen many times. The CDR3 bases are TGTGCCAGCAGCCCGGTTGAAGGGCAGCCCCAGCATTTT. This gives the protein CASSPVEGQPQHF. The chain joins TRBV12-3 or TRBV12-4 to TRBJ1-5; D is ambiguous. CDR3 size: 13 residues. Trimming took 6 bases from V and 7 from J, leaving 13 bases between them.

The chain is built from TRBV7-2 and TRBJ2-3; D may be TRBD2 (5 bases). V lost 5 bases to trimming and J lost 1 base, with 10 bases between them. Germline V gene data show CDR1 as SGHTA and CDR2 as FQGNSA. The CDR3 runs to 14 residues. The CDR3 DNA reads TGTGCCAGCAGCCCCGACTACCGCACAGATACGCAGTATTTT. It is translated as CASSPDYRTDTQYF.